This paragraph reports one T cell receptor (beta chain). The antigen remains undetermined. This specimen belongs to a study of shared clonotypes between healthy human individuals. General study points: Represented diversity (both genetic and exposure-history) was limited by the small number of donors. In the sorted subsets, rarefaction showed sequencing was incomplete despite large depth.

TCRdb keeps only in-frame clones here, not all; method: immunoSEQ multiplex PCR. The repertoire holds over 2,000,000 clones, with over 85% as singletons. Terminally differentiated effector memory CD45RA+ cells were left out of the naive CD8 fraction, which was CD45RO-negative and positively selected for CCR7. The source of this sequence is a man between 18 and 29 years old in good health. Some clones in this sample may be carry-over from other donors' samples. The specimen was naive CD8+ T cells from PBMCs.

For the CDR3, the DNA is TGTGCCAGCAGCGGACCGGGACTAGCGGGGTACAATGAGCAGTTCTTC. This sequence encodes CASSGPGLAGYNEQFF. The chain is built from TRBV7-8 and TRBJ2-1; 13 nucleotides line up with TRBD2. This CDR3 spans 16 amino acids. Trimming cost V 5 bases and J 4 bases; bases outside gene matches: 5. The germline CDR1 and CDR2 sequences are SGHVS and FQNEAQ.